What follows describes a single T cell receptor beta chain. The source of the sample is a study of blood T cell repertoires in COVID-19. Study-wide background: T cells, B-cell-depleted T cells, or PBMCs provided the cDNA or gDNA that served as material.

Germline-derived CDR1 and CDR2 are MNHEY and SVGEGT. Trimming cost V 0 bases and J 1 base; bases outside gene matches: 5. This CDR3 comprises 17 residues. Symptom resolution, clearance, or two negative PCRs marked the recovered donors of Cohort 3. Repertoires were generated with immunoSEQ multiplex PCR, while TCRdb's copy carries only in-frame clones and drops some. The table lists roughly 380,000 clones, more than 75% of them singletons. The V and J genes are TRBV6-2 or TRBV6-3 and TRBJ2-1; 8 nucleotides line up with TRBD2. This clonotype was obtained from a woman aged 25 to 45 who had recovered from COVID-19. Sequences were obtained from PBMCs or T cells enriched from blood (not recorded which). The CDR3 DNA sequence: TGTGCCAGCAGTTACTCTCGGCTAGCGGGTTCCTACAATGAGCAGTTCTTC. Translating it yields CASSYSRLAGSYNEQFF.